The 8 T cell receptor beta chains below come from one sample, sequenced in a study of CD8 T cells in Susac syndrome. When the RNA was reverse transcribed, random hexamers were used with an input of 0.5 to 1 ug. TCRdb reanalysed the immunoSEQ multiplex PCR reads using MiXCR and keeps one entry per CDR3 protein. The sample yields about 240,000 distinct CDR3 sequences, 90% to 96% seen once. The sample consisted of CD4+ T cells from PBMCs. Receptors originate from a human donor with Susac syndrome.

This clonotype occurred a few times. V and J are TRBV14 and TRBJ1-3; no clear D gene. V was shortened by 1 base and J by 4 bases, with 5 bases between the two germline ends. The CDR3 runs 13 residues. Per germline, CDR1 SGHDN and CDR2 FVKESK. DNA of the CDR3: TGTGCCAGCAGCCAAGTAATCGGAAACACCATATATTTT. It encodes CASSQVIGNTIYF.

This clonotype occurred a few times. V gene TRBV15 combines with J gene TRBJ2-1; the D gene is possibly TRBD2 (5 bases). Trimming cost V 2 bases and J 5 bases, with 13 bases left between them. CDR3 length: 15 residues. Germline CDR1 and CDR2: LNHNV and YYDKDF (reference sequence). The CDR3 DNA sequence: TGTGCCACCAGCAGAAGACTGGCGGGCCACAATGAGCAGTTCTTC. Translation: CATSRRLAGHNEQFF.

V usage is TRBV15 and J usage is TRBJ2-4, with D unresolved. The ends were cut back, 0 bases at V and 2 bases at J, with 14 bases in the middle. Germline V gene lookup returns CDR1 LNHNV and CDR2 YYDKDF (reference sequence). The CDR3 contains 17 residues. The CDR3 DNA is TGTGCCACCAGCAGAGATCGTGGGTTGGGTCCCAAAAACATTCAGTACTTC. Amino acid sequence: CATSRDRGLGPKNIQYF. The full variable domain, with the rest looked up from reference TRBV15 and TRBJ2-4, is DAMVIQNPRYQVTQFGKPVTLSCSQTLNHNVMYWYQQKSSQAPKLLFHYYDKDFNNEADTPDNFQSRRPNTSFCFLDIRSPGLGDTAMYLCATSRDRGLGPKNIQYFGAGTRLSVL.

The V call is TRBV25-1, the J call TRBJ2-5; the D is unclear. Trimming pared 3 bases from V and 5 bases from J, leaving 16 bases between. This CDR3 spans 15 amino acids. The germline V gene encodes CDR1 MGHDK and CDR2 SYGVNS. CDR3 DNA: TGTGCCAGCAGTGATTACCCCTCCATAGCTGAGACCCAGTACTTC. Its protein product is CASSDYPSIAETQYF.

The chain uses TRBV11-2 and TRBJ2-7; the D gene is possibly TRBD1 (7 bases). The V end was cut by 6 bases, the J end by 6 bases, with 15 bases between. This CDR3 spans 13 amino acids. The germline CDR1 and CDR2 sequences are SGHAT and FQNNGV. The CDR3 here is CASRMDRRGEQYF. CDR3 sequence (DNA): TGTGCCAGCAGAATGGACAGGAGGGGCGAGCAGTACTTC.

The chain couples TRBV7-9 to TRBJ2-5; no definite D call. The CDR3 covers 13 residues. CDR1 and CDR2 from the germline V gene are SEHNR and FQNEAQ (reference sequence). Trimming stripped 5 bases from V and 3 bases from J, with 10 bases between. CDR3: CASSPSLEETQYF. CDR3 nucleotide sequence: TGTGCCAGCAGCCCAAGTCTAGAAGAGACCCAGTACTTC.

The CDR3 DNA reads as TGCAGTGCTAGCATTCGGGGTCAGCCCCAGCATTTT. Translation: CSASIRGQPQHF. V usage is TRBV20-1 and J usage is TRBJ1-5; D remains ambiguous. Trimming stripped 3 bases from V and 6 bases from J, with 9 bases between. The V gene's germline CDR1 is DFQATT and CDR2 SNEGSKA (reference sequence). The CDR3 is made up of 12 amino acids.

The genes are TRBV5-1 and TRBJ2-7; D gene ambiguous. The CDR3 contains 14 residues. Per germline, CDR1 SGHRS and CDR2 YFSETQ. V was shortened by 5 bases and J by 0 bases, with 12 bases between the two germline ends. This chain's CDR3 is CASRRSRASYEQYF. CDR3 DNA: TGCGCCAGCAGGAGGAGCCGGGCCTCCTACGAGCAGTACTTC.